The 24 T cell receptor beta chains below all came from one sample that was sequenced in a study of cytomegalovirus exposure and HLA in healthy donors. The PCR employed 60 Vbeta primers together with 13 Jbeta primers. This table comes from immunoSEQ multiplex PCR, and its TCRdb copy is limited to in-frame clones, with some not included. Counted here are around 170,000 clones, approximately 71% occurring once; the ten biggest clones make up approximately 1.5%. The sequenced sample was PBMCs. Source of these receptors: a girl aged 5-17 years in good health and CMV-seronegative.

Note on this clone: The junction differs from germline at one of its ends, possibly a read error. This chain links TRBV7-7 with TRBJ2-2; maybe TRBD2 (5 bases). Germline V CDR1 and CDR2: SSHAT, FNYEAQ (reference sequence). This CDR3 has 15 residues. CDR3 in DNA: TGTGCTAGCAGCTTTGGGAGCGGATACACCGGGGAGCTGTTTTTT. This translates into CASSFGSGYTGELFF.

The V and J genes are TRBV5-1 and TRBJ1-3, with 9 nucleotides matching TRBD1. The CDR3 runs to 16 residues. Germline trimming cut 4 bases from V and 2 bases from J; bases unmatched to any gene: 7. The germline V gene has CDR1 SGHRS and CDR2 YFSETQ. The CDR3 protein is CASSPGTGQTGNTIYF. As DNA, the CDR3 is TGCGCCAGCAGCCCCGGGACAGGGCAAACTGGAAACACCATATATTTT.

V is TRBV11-2 and J is TRBJ2-3, with 11 bases lining up with TRBD1. The V gene end was trimmed by 5 bases and the J gene end by 5 bases; junction bases not matched to a gene: 9. CDR1 is SGHAT, CDR2 FQNNGV, per germline. CDR3 length: 16 residues. CDR3 loop: CASSHLGGQGEDTQYF. The CDR3 nucleotides read TGTGCCAGCAGCCATCTTGGGGGACAGGGGGAAGATACGCAGTATTTT.

This clone was seen a handful of times. V gene TRBV2 combines with J gene TRBJ2-1; TRBD1 agrees at 11 bases. In germline, CDR1 is SNHLY, CDR2 FYNNEI. The CDR3 runs to 16 residues. Losses at the gene ends were 0 bases for V and 8 bases for J; bases not matched to a gene: 6. The CDR3 here is CASSEARGQGGDEQFF. The CDR3 nucleotides are TGTGCCAGCAGTGAAGCGAGGGGACAGGGGGGCGATGAGCAGTTCTTC.

The CDR3 here is CASSLRQGAYEQYF. The CDR3 DNA is TGCGCCAGCAGCTTGCGGCAGGGGGCCTACGAGCAGTACTTC. The chain is built from TRBV5-1 and TRBJ2-7, with 7 positions matching TRBD1. The CDR3 loop spans 14 amino acids. Germline assignment: CDR1 SGHRS and CDR2 YFSETQ. V shed 1 base and J 2 bases; nucleotides not matched to a gene: 3.

The CDR3: CASRPGQGALRNTIYF. The DNA of the CDR3 is TGTGCCAGCAGACCGGGACAGGGGGCGCTTAGGAACACCATATATTTT. The chain couples TRBV27 to TRBJ1-3, with 12 positions matching TRBD1. Looked up from germline, CDR1 is MNHEY and CDR2 is SMNVEV (reference sequence). J was trimmed by 7 bases and V by 6 bases; bases with no gene match: 10. This CDR3 is 16 amino acids long.

This clone was recorded once. The V call is TRBV5-1, the J call TRBJ2-2; 10 bases are a match to TRBD2. Germline V gene sequence: CDR1 SGHRS, CDR2 YFSETQ. V dropped 4 bases and J dropped 4; count of bases not matched to a gene: 13. CDR3 length: 18 residues. The CDR3 loop reads CASSTSHSSGGLTGELFF. In nucleotides, the CDR3 is TGCGCCAGCAGCACCTCCCACTCTAGCGGGGGCCTCACCGGGGAGCTGTTTTTT.

The chain joins TRBV6-5 to TRBJ1-4; 9 positions match TRBD1. In germline, CDR1 is MNHEY, CDR2 SVGAGI. Trimming cost V 2 bases and J 6 bases; bases outside gene matches: 1. The CDR3 is 14 residues long. The CDR3 is CASSYRDRDEKLFF. The DNA of the CDR3 is TGTGCCAGCAGTTACCGGGACAGGGATGAAAAACTGTTTTTT.

The table lists this clone with a few counts. The V and J genes are TRBV6-1 and TRBJ2-7; a possible D gene is TRBD1 (6 bases). Trimming left V 6 bases short and J 3 bases short, with 15 bases between. Germline values: CDR1 MNHNS, CDR2 SASEGT. The CDR3 covers 14 residues. CDR3 sequence (DNA): TGTGCCAGCAGGGAAACCGGACAGAGCTACGAGCAGTACTTC. It is translated as CASRETGQSYEQYF.

Points on this clone: One end of the junction is discordant with germline, which a read error may explain. The J gene is TRBJ1-2, the V gene TRBV10-3, with TRBD1 matching 9 bases. The V gene's germline CDR1 is ENHRY and CDR2 SYGVKD. The CDR3 is 17 residues long. The CDR3 coding sequence is TGTGCCATTACGGACGAGACAGGGGGAACGAGTGTGCATGGGTACACCTTC. Its protein is CAITDETGGTSVHGYTF.

The gene calls are TRBV2 and TRBJ2-1; 11 bases match TRBD2. Trimming removed 7 bases from V and 6 bases from J; junction bases left unmatched: 5. CDR1 and CDR2 from the germline V gene are SNHLY and FYNNEI. The CDR3 has 14 amino acids. The CDR3 coding sequence is TGTGCCAGCACCCTACTAGCGGGGGTCAATGAGCAGTTCTTC. Protein product: CASTLLAGVNEQFF.

This clone was found a few times. This chain connects TRBV5-1 to TRBJ1-4; TRBD1 agrees at 8 bases. The V and J ends lost 3 bases and 8 bases, in that order; junction bases with no gene match: 9. Germline V gene data show CDR1 as SGHRS and CDR2 as YFSETQ. The CDR3 consists of 15 residues. In nucleotides, the CDR3 is TGCGCCAGCAGCTCCACGACAGGGGTCAGGGAAAAACTGTTTTTT. Residues: CASSSTTGVREKLFF. The whole variable domain, filled in from reference TRBV5-1 and TRBJ1-4, reads KAGVTQTPRYLIKTRGQQVTLSCSPISGHRSVSWYQQTPGQGLQFLFEYFSETQRNKGNFPGRFSGRQFSNSRSEMNVSTLELGDSALYLCASSSTTGVREKLFFGSGTQLSVL.

V is TRBV5-6 and J is TRBJ1-1; the match to TRBD1 covers 7 bases. J lost 0 bases, V lost 4 bases, and 9 bases had no gene match. CDR1 and CDR2 from the germline V gene are SGHDT and YYEEEE. The CDR3 runs 16 residues. The CDR3 loop is CASSRNRGLVNTEAFF. The CDR3, as DNA: TGTGCCAGCAGCCGCAACAGGGGACTAGTGAACACTGAAGCTTTCTTT.

As to this clone: Other DNA sequences in the same sample also yield this CDR3. The gene calls are TRBV5-1 and TRBJ2-1, with 10 bases lining up with TRBD2. V gave up 4 bases and J gave up 1 base; unmatched junction bases: 2. Germline V gene sequence: CDR1 SGHRS, CDR2 YFSETQ. The CDR3 runs 15 residues. CDR3 amino acids: CASSLGLASYNEQFF. DNA of the CDR3: TGCGCCAGCAGCCTGGGACTAGCGTCCTACAATGAGCAGTTCTTC.

The chain has TRBV6-6 and TRBJ2-7; a weak D match, TRBD2 (5 bases). The CDR3 is 14 residues long. V lost 2 bases and J lost 3, with 11 bases in between. Germline V gene lookup returns CDR1 MNHNY and CDR2 SVGAGI (reference sequence). For the CDR3, the DNA is TGTGCCAGCAGTTACAGCGAGGGAATCTACGAGCAGTACTTC. Its translation is CASSYSEGIYEQYF.

The chain has TRBV7-8 and TRBJ1-2; D is possibly TRBD1 (6 bases). V lost 5 bases, J lost 7 bases, and 20 bases lay in between. The CDR3 loop spans 15 amino acids. Per germline, CDR1 SGHVS and CDR2 FQNEAQ. The CDR3 loop reads CASSHGSQGVRGYTF. The CDR3 DNA reads TGTGCCAGCAGCCATGGATCACAGGGTGTTCGTGGCTACACCTTC.

The J gene is TRBJ2-5, the V gene TRBV5-1; the D is unclear. The CDR3 loop spans 13 amino acids. Germline assignment: CDR1 SGHRS and CDR2 YFSETQ. Trimming removed 3 bases from V and 1 base from J, with 7 bases in between. CDR3 protein: CASSSPVQETQYF. CDR3 sequence (DNA): TGCGCCAGCAGCTCCCCCGTCCAAGAGACCCAGTACTTC. The full variable domain, rest sourced from reference TRBV5-1 and TRBJ2-5, is KAGVTQTPRYLIKTRGQQVTLSCSPISGHRSVSWYQQTPGQGLQFLFEYFSETQRNKGNFPGRFSGRQFSNSRSEMNVSTLELGDSALYLCASSSPVQETQYFGPGTRLLVL.

Comments on this clone: The junction does not match germline at one end; this may be a read error. This chain links TRBV5-1 with TRBJ1-5, with D unresolved. CDR1 and CDR2 (germline): SGHRS, YFSETQ. The CDR3 contains 18 residues. The CDR3 region has the DNA TGCGCCAGCAACTTGGTATATATGGCAGAAAATAGCAATCAGCCCCAGCATTTT. It translates to CASNLVYMAENSNQPQHF.

J is TRBJ1-2 and V is TRBV15, with 9 nucleotides matching TRBD1. V lost 2 bases, J lost 2 bases, and 9 bases stayed unmatched. Germline CDR1 LNHNV, CDR2 YYDKDF (reference sequence). The CDR3 consists of 17 residues. This CDR3 reads CATSRIGGDRVNYGYTF. The CDR3 DNA follows: TGTGCCACCAGCAGAATCGGGGGGGACAGGGTGAACTATGGCTACACCTTC. The full variable domain, its missing parts supplied by reference TRBV15 and TRBJ1-2, is DAMVIQNPRYQVTQFGKPVTLSCSQTLNHNVMYWYQQKSSQAPKLLFHYYDKDFNNEADTPDNFQSRRPNTSFCFLDIRSPGLGDTAMYLCATSRIGGDRVNYGYTFGSGTRLTVV.

The chain uses TRBV27 and TRBJ2-7, with D perhaps TRBD1 (5 bases). CDR1 is MNHEY, CDR2 SMNVEV, per germline (reference sequence). This CDR3 contains 12 residues. V was cut by 3 bases and J by 3 bases, with 6 bases left in between. The CDR3 here is CASSFTGYEQYF. CDR3 DNA: TGTGCCAGCAGTTTTACAGGCTACGAGCAGTACTTC.

V and J are TRBV6-1 and TRBJ2-1, with 11 bases matching TRBD2. This CDR3 contains 18 residues. V lost 4 bases and J lost 9; bases outside the gene matches: 17. CDR1 is MNHNS and CDR2 is SASEGT in the germline V gene. The CDR3 is CASSGPGGLAGGGFEQFF. Written as DNA, the CDR3 is TGTGCCAGCAGTGGCCCCGGGGGTTTAGCGGGGGGGGGATTTGAGCAGTTCTTC.

This clone appeared a single time. This rearrangement joins TRBV11-1 to TRBJ1-2; D possibly corresponds to TRBD1 (6 bases). CDR1 is SGHAT, CDR2 FQDESV, per germline (reference sequence). The V and J ends lost 6 bases and 4 bases respectively, with 15 bases between them. The CDR3 is 14 residues long. The DNA of the CDR3 is TGTGCCAGCAGTTTTCAGGAAGGGGGCTATGGCTACACCTTC. Translating it yields CASSFQEGGYGYTF.

The chain employs TRBV5-1 and TRBJ1-4, with D unclear. The ends were cut back, 0 bases at V and 0 bases at J, with 6 bases in the middle. This CDR3 has 15 amino acids. Germline V lookup: CDR1 SGHRS, CDR2 YFSETQ. The CDR3 DNA reads as TGCGCCAGCAGCTTGGTTGGAGCAACTAATGAAAAACTGTTTTTT. Protein sequence: CASSLVGATNEKLFF.

V gene TRBV5-8 combines with J gene TRBJ2-7; 8 bases are a match to TRBD1. V was pared by 4 bases and J by 0 bases, with 9 bases of the junction left unmatched. Germline loops: CDR1 SGHTS, CDR2 YDEGEE. The CDR3 totals 16 residues. The CDR3: CASSRFGQGGSYEQYF. CDR3 DNA sequence: TGTGCCAGCAGCAGGTTCGGACAGGGAGGCTCCTACGAGCAGTACTTC.